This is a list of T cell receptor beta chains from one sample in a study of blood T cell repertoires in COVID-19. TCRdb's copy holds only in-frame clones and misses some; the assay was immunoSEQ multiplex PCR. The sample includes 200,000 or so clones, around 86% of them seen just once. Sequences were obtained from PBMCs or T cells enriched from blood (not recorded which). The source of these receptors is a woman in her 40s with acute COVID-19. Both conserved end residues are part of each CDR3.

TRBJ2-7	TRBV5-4	CASSQSTSGDPGKQYF
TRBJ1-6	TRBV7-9	CASSPEGRLPLHF
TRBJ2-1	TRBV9	CASSSLAGGYNEQFF
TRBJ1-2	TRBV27	CASSPATGWGYGYTF
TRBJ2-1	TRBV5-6	CASSLHDRVYNEQFF
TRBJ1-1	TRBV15	CATSRFRFRTEAFF
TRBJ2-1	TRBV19	CASPESGIQFF
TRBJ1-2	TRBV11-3	CASSLKGLIHTF
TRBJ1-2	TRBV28	CASQGAGGYTF
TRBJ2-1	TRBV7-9	CASSSLWAGGPDEQFF
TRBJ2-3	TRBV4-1	CASRPLAGGLDTQYF
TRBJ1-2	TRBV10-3	CAISSDRDYGYTF
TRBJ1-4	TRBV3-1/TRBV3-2	CASSQEASPNEKLFF
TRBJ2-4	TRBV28	CASSLRGIAKNIQYF
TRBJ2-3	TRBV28	CASRGLVTDTQYF
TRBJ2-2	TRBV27	CASSFWRKLAGGPDTGELFF
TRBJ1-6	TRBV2	CASSRERDSPLHF
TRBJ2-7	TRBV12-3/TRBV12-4	CASSSGLGYEQYF
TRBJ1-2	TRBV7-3	CASSSDSRYGYTF
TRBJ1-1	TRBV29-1	CSVEDPSAEAFF
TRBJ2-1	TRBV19	CASSISSGSRHSYNEQFF
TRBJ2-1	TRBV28	CASSTGPLTYNEQFF
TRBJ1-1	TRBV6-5	CASSYGAGGGAFF
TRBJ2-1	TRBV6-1	CASSERSSGRPSYNEQFF
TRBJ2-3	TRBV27	CASSLGDRGPRTDTQYF
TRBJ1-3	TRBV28	CASSLGDRAGNTIYF
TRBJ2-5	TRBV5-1	CASSLGGSETQYF
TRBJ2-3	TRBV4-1	CASSQSSVPGQGLDTQYF
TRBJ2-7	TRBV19	CASSIWGRGTYEQYF
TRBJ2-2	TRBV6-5	CASSYSGTGGTGELFF
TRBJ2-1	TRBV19	CASSPQREGPYNEQFF
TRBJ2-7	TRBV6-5	CATLTSGLAYEQYF